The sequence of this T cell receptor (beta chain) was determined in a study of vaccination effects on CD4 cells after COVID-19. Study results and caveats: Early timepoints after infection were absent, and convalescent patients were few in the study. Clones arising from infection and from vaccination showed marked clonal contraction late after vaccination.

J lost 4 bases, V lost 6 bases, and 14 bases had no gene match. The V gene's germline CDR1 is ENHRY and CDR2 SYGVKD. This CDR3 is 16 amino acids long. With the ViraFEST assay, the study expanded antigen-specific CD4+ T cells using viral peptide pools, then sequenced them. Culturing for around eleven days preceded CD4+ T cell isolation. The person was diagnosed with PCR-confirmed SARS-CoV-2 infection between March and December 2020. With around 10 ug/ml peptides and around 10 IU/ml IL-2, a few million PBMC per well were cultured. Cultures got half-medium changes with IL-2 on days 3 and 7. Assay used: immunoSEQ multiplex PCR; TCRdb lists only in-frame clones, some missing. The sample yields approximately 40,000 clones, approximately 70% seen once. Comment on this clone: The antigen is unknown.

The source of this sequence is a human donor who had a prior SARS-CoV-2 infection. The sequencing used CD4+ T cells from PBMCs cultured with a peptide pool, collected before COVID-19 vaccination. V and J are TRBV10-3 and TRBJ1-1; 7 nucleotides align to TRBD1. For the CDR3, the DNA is TGTGCCATCAGCCAACGACCCATTGGACAGGTCACTGAAGCTTTCTTT. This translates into CAISQRPIGQVTEAFF.